Listed here are 24 T cell receptor beta chains from one sample, sequenced in a study of cytomegalovirus exposure and HLA in healthy donors. Amplification used 60 Vbeta primers and 13 Jbeta primers. The repertoire was sequenced with immunoSEQ multiplex PCR; TCRdb's copy has only in-frame clones and lacks some. The table includes more than 95,000 clones, roughly 12% detected once. The sample comprised PBMCs. The receptors shown here come from a man aged 40-50 years in good health and CMV-seropositive.

This clone has more than one count but fewer than ten. The J gene is TRBJ2-5, the V gene TRBV28; a weak D match, TRBD1 (7 bases). The ends were cut back, 5 bases at V and 4 bases at J, with 14 bases in the middle. CDR1 is MDHEN and CDR2 is SYDVKM in the germline V gene. The CDR3 is made up of 14 amino acids. In DNA, the CDR3 is TGTGCCAGCAGTCCAGGGGGGTTAGGAGAGACCCAGTACTTC. Translation gives CASSPGGLGETQYF.

V gene TRBV6-4 combines with J gene TRBJ2-2; TRBD1 is a possible D gene (5 bases). Germline V lookup: CDR1 MRHNA, CDR2 SNTAGT. Trimming removed 7 bases at V and 1 base at J, with 13 bases between. The CDR3 is 15 residues long. The CDR3 DNA sequence: TGTGCCAGCACACGATTACAGGTGAACACCGGGGAGCTGTTTTTT. Translating it yields CASTRLQVNTGELFF.

In its sample, this clone was seen a few times. The J gene is TRBJ2-2, the V gene TRBV30, with D possibly matching TRBD1 (5 bases). Trimming left V 0 bases short and J 4 bases short, with 9 bases between. CDR3 size: 14 residues. From germline, CDR1 is GTSNPN and CDR2 SVGIG (reference sequence). The CDR3, as DNA: TGTGCCTGGAGTGTACGACAGCGCACCGGGGAGCTGTTTTTT. Translated: CAWSVRQRTGELFF.

The CDR3 DNA reads TGTGCCAGCGCCCGCCAGGGGGCGAACACTGAAGCTTTCTTT. Its protein is CASARQGANTEAFF. This chain connects TRBV7-2 to TRBJ1-1, with TRBD1 matching over 8 bases. Unmatched junction bases numbered 6, after V lost 8 bases and J lost 1 base. The CDR3 covers 14 residues. CDR1 is SGHTA, CDR2 FQGNSA, per germline.

The V and J genes are TRBV19 and TRBJ2-1; 8 nucleotides agree with TRBD2. The length of the CDR3 is 14 residues. The germline CDR1 and CDR2 sequences are LNHDA and SQIVND (reference sequence). After removal of 7 bases from V and 9 bases from J, the junction contained 11 bases not matched to a gene. The CDR3 sequence: CASTPSGSVTEQFF. The DNA for the CDR3 is TGTGCCAGTACCCCCAGCGGGAGTGTGACTGAGCAGTTCTTC.

This clone was counted between two and nine times. The chain couples TRBV6-5 to TRBJ1-3, with 7 bases that match TRBD1. V lost 5 bases to trimming and J lost 3 bases; unmatched junction nucleotides: 4. Germline V lookup: CDR1 MNHEY, CDR2 SVGAGI. The CDR3 contains 14 residues. The CDR3 sequence is CASSHTGDGNTIYF. In nucleotides, the CDR3 is TGTGCCAGCAGTCATACAGGGGATGGAAACACCATATATTTT.

This clone was recorded a few times. The chain links TRBV5-1 to TRBJ2-3; 8 bases fit TRBD2. Germline V gene sequence: CDR1 SGHRS, CDR2 YFSETQ. The CDR3 loop spans 14 amino acids. Unmatched junction bases numbered 2, after V lost 2 bases and J lost 3 bases. Here the CDR3 reads CASSLPGGTDTQYF. The CDR3 region has the DNA TGCGCCAGCAGCTTACCGGGAGGGACAGATACGCAGTATTTT. Full variable domain (remainder filled in from reference TRBV5-1 and TRBJ2-3): KAGVTQTPRYLIKTRGQQVTLSCSPISGHRSVSWYQQTPGQGLQFLFEYFSETQRNKGNFPGRFSGRQFSNSRSEMNVSTLELGDSALYLCASSLPGGTDTQYFGPGTRLTVL.

There are a few counts of this clone. One junction end disagrees with the germline gene, perhaps due to a read error. The chain joins TRBV10-3 to TRBJ1-1; D gene unclear. Germline V gives CDR1 ENHRY, CDR2 SYGVKD. This CDR3 comprises 15 residues. As DNA, the CDR3 is TGTGTCATCAGTGAGTCAGAGGGAAGGAACACTGAAGCTTTCTTT. As protein: CVISESEGRNTEAFF.

With respect to this clone: The same CDR3 can be traced to other DNA sequences in this sample. V usage is TRBV4-1 and J usage is TRBJ2-5, with a possible D match to TRBD2 (6 bases). Germline CDR1 is MGHRA and CDR2 is YSYEKL. The CDR3 has 14 residues. Trimming left V 1 base short and J 4 bases short, with 10 bases between. Written as DNA, the CDR3 is TGCGCCAGCAGCCAAGTCGGGAGTGGAGAGACCCAGTACTTC. It codes for CASSQVGSGETQYF.

J is TRBJ2-1 and V is TRBV7-9; TRBD1 matches 8 bases. This CDR3 contains 14 residues. Unmatched junction bases numbered 6, after V lost 2 bases and J lost 9 bases. Germline V gives CDR1 SEHNR, CDR2 FQNEAQ (reference sequence). The CDR3 sequence: CASSLSGGRGEQFF. CDR3 DNA sequence: TGTGCCAGCAGCTTATCAGGGGGCCGGGGTGAGCAGTTCTTC.

The chain uses TRBV6-5 and TRBJ2-7; 10 bases are shared with TRBD1. CDR3 length equals 14 residues. V lost 3 bases to trimming and J lost 4 bases; unmatched junction nucleotides: 3. The germline gives CDR1 MNHEY, CDR2 SVGAGI. The CDR3 is CASSYQDRGYEQYF. CDR3 in DNA: TGTGCCAGCAGTTATCAGGACAGGGGGTACGAGCAGTACTTC.

The rearrangement links TRBV4-2 to TRBJ2-1, with 10 positions matching TRBD1. Trimming took 4 bases from V and 8 from J; bases not matched to a gene: 17. The CDR3 length is 18 residues. The germline V gene has CDR1 LGHNA and CDR2 YNFKEQ. The CDR3 DNA sequence: TGTGCCAGCAGCCTCGGACAGTCCTTTTGGGACAGGGGCCATGAGCAGTTCTTC. Residues: CASSLGQSFWDRGHEQFF.

This clone showed up just a few times. V is TRBV5-1 and J is TRBJ2-3; TRBD2 is a possible D gene (6 bases). CDR1 is SGHRS, CDR2 YFSETQ, per germline. V lost 2 bases and J lost 5, with 12 bases in between. The CDR3 has 14 residues. The CDR3 is CASSFRGGIDTQYF. In nucleotides, the CDR3 is TGCGCCAGCAGCTTTCGGGGAGGAATAGATACGCAGTATTTT.

The chain recombines TRBV6-1 with TRBJ1-4; D is perhaps TRBD1 (5 bases). V lost 6 bases and J 4 bases, leaving 15 bases between the germline ends. Germline CDR1 and CDR2: MNHNS and SASEGT. The CDR3 is 15 residues long. CDR3 bases: TGTGCCAGCAGCACCGCGGGACGGAGTAATGAAAAACTGTTTTTT. Amino acid sequence: CASSTAGRSNEKLFF.

The V gene is TRBV27, the J gene TRBJ2-7; 8 bases agree with TRBD1. V was pared by 7 bases and J by 2 bases, with 10 bases of the junction left unmatched. The length of the CDR3 is 15 residues. CDR1 and CDR2 (germline): MNHEY, SMNVEV (reference sequence). CDR3 sequence: CASIRTGSGAYEQYF. The CDR3 bases are TGTGCCAGCATCCGGACAGGGAGCGGAGCCTACGAGCAGTACTTC.

This clone was detected only a few times. The chain combines TRBV4-3 with TRBJ2-1, with TRBD2 matching over 14 bases. The CDR3 covers 20 residues. V gave up 2 bases and J gave up 5 bases; unmatched junction bases: 14. Germline loops: CDR1 LGHNA, CDR2 YSLEER. The DNA for the CDR3 is TGCGCCAGCAGCCAAAACCCCCGCGGACTAGCGGGAGGAACCCACAATGAGCAGTTCTTC. This sequence encodes CASSQNPRGLAGGTHNEQFF.

The rearrangement joins TRBV13 to TRBJ1-1; the D is unclear. Looked up from germline, CDR1 is PRHDT and CDR2 is FYEKMQ (reference sequence). The CDR3 runs 13 residues. V was shortened by 4 bases and J by 3 bases, with 9 bases between the two germline ends. CDR3 DNA: TGTGCCAGCAGCTCAATGAGAGACACTGAAGCTTTCTTT. It encodes CASSSMRDTEAFF.

This clone was observed a handful of times. The rearrangement uses TRBV6-5 and TRBJ2-5; 14 bases map to TRBD2. The J call may be faulty, since TRBJ2-7 better matches the DNA end. Germline values: CDR1 MNHEY, CDR2 SVGAGI. This CDR3 contains 16 residues. The CDR3 region has the DNA TGTGCCAGCAGTTACGAAGGGACTAGCGGGAGCCACGAGCAGTACTTC. This encodes CASSYEGTSGSHEQYF.

The CDR3 DNA reads as TGCGCCAGCAGCTTTGAGACGATTAGCGCCCAAGAGACCCAGTACTTC. Protein: CASSFETISAQETQYF. V usage is TRBV5-1 and J usage is TRBJ2-5; tentative D call: TRBD2 (5 bases). Germline loops: CDR1 SGHRS, CDR2 YFSETQ. V was clipped by 2 bases and J by 1 base, with 15 bases between them. This CDR3 has 16 amino acids.

This clone was detected only a few times. This chain connects TRBV27 to TRBJ2-3; 10 bases fit TRBD1. The V segment lost 8 bases and the J segment 5 bases; nucleotides outside the gene matches: 7. Germline CDR1 and CDR2: MNHEY and SMNVEV (reference sequence). This CDR3 contains 14 residues. The CDR3, as DNA: TGTGCCAGCGCGGACAGGGGGGCCCGAGATACGCAGTATTTT. This sequence encodes CASADRGARDTQYF.

The J gene is TRBJ1-1, the V gene TRBV19, with a weak D call TRBD1 (6 bases). The V end lost 5 bases, the J end lost 10 bases, and 17 bases lay between the germline ends. The CDR3 spans 13 residues. The germline CDR1 and CDR2 sequences are LNHDA and SQIVND (reference sequence). This chain's CDR3 is CASSPNAGETAFF. The CDR3 bases are TGTGCCAGTAGTCCTAACGCAGGGGAGACAGCTTTCTTT.

This rearrangement joins TRBV19 to TRBJ1-1; 10 nucleotides align to TRBD1. Germline-derived CDR1 and CDR2 are LNHDA and SQIVND (reference sequence). The CDR3 runs 16 residues. J was trimmed by 2 bases and V by 6 bases; bases with no gene match: 9. This CDR3 is CASSRDRGAPNTEAFF. CDR3 DNA: TGTGCCAGTAGCCGGGACAGGGGCGCCCCTAACACTGAAGCTTTCTTT.

This clone occurred a few times. The chain recombines TRBV5-1 with TRBJ2-1, with 13 bases that match TRBD2. V lost 5 bases, J lost 2 bases, and 7 bases stayed unmatched. The length of the CDR3 is 17 residues. Germline assignment: CDR1 SGHRS and CDR2 YFSETQ. The CDR3 spells CASSRTSGRGTYNEQFF. CDR3 bases: TGCGCCAGCAGTCGGACTAGCGGGAGAGGGACCTACAATGAGCAGTTCTTC. Variable domain in full (rest from reference TRBV5-1 and TRBJ2-1): KAGVTQTPRYLIKTRGQQVTLSCSPISGHRSVSWYQQTPGQGLQFLFEYFSETQRNKGNFPGRFSGRQFSNSRSEMNVSTLELGDSALYLCASSRTSGRGTYNEQFFGPGTRLTVL.

By sample share, this clone is hyperexpanded. The same CDR3 is also encoded by other DNA sequences in this sample. CDR3 in amino acids: CASSPGTVYGYTF. DNA of the CDR3: TGTGCCAGCAGCCCTGGGACAGTCTATGGCTACACCTTC. The chain has TRBV14 and TRBJ1-2; 7 bases line up with TRBD1. The length of the CDR3 is 13 residues. CDR1 SGHDN and CDR2 FVKESK come from the germline V gene. V lost 4 bases and J lost 4; bases outside the gene matches: 3. Filled out from reference TRBV14 and TRBJ1-2, the complete variable domain reads EAGVTQFPSHSVIEKGQTVTLRCDPISGHDNLYWYRRVMGKEIKFLLHFVKESKQDESGMPNNRFLAERTGGTYSTLKVQPAELEDSGVYFCASSPGTVYGYTFGSGTRLTVV.